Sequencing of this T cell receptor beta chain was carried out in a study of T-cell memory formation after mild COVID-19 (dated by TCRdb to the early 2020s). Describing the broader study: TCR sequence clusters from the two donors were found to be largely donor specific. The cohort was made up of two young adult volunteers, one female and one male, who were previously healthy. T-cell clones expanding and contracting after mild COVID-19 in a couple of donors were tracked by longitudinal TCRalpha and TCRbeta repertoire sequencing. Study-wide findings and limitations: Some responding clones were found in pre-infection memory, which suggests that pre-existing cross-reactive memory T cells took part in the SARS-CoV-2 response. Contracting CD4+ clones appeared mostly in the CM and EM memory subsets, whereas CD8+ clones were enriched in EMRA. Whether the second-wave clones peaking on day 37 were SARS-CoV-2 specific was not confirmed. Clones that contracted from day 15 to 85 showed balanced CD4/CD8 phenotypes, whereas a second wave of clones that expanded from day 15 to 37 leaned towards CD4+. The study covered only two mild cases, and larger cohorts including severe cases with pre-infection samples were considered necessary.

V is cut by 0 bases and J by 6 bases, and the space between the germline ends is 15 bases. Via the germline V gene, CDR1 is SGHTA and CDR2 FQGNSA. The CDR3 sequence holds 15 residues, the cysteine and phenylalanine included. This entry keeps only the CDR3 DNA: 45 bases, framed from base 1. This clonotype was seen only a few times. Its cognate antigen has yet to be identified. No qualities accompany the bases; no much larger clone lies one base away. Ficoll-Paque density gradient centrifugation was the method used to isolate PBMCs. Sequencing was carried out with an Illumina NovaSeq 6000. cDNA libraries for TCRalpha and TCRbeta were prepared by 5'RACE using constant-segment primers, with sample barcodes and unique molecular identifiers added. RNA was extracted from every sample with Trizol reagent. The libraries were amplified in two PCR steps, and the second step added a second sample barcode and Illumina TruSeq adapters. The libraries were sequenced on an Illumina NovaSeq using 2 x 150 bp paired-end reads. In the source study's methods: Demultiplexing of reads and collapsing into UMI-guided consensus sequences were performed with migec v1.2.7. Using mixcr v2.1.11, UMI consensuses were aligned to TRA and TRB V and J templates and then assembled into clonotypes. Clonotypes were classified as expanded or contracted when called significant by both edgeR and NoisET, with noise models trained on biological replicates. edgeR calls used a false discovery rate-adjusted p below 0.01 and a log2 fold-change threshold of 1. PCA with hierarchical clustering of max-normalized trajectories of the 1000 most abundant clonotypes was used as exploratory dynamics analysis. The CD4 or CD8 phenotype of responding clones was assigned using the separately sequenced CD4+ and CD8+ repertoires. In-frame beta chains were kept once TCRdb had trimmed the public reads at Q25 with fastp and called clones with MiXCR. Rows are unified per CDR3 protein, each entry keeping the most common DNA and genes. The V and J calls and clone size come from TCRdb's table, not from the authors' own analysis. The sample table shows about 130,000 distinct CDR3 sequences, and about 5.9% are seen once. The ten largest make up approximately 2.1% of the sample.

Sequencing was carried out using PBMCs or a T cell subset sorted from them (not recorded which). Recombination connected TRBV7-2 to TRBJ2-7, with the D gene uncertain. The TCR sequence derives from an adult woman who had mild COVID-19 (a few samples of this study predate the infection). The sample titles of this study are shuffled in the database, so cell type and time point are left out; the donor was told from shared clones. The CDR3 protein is CASSLASGYPSEQYF. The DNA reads TGTGCCAGCAGCTTAGCCTCGGGCTATCCATCCGAGCAGTACTTC.